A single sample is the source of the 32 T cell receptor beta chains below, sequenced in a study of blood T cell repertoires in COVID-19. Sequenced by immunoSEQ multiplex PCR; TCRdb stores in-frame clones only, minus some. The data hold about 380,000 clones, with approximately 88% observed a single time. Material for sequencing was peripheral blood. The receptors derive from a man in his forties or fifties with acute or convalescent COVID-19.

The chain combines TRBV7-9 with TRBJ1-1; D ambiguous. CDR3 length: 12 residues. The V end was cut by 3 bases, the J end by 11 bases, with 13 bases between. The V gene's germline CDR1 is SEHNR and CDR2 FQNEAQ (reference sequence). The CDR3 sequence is CASSFRVGDAFF. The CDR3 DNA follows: TGTGCCAGCAGCTTCCGTGTCGGAGATGCTTTCTTT.

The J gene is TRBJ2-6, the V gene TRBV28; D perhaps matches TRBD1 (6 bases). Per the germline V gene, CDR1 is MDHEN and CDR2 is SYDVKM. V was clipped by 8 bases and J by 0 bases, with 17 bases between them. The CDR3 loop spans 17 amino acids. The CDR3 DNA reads TGTGCCAGCCGTGTAGCAGGGGACCGCTCTGGGGCCAACGTCCTGACTTTC. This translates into CASRVAGDRSGANVLTF.

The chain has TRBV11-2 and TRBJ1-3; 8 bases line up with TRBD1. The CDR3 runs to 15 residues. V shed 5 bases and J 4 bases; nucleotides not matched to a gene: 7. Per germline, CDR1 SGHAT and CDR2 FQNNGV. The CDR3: CASSRLRGLGNTIYF. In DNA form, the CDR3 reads TGTGCCAGCAGCCGACTCAGGGGGCTCGGAAACACCATATATTTT.

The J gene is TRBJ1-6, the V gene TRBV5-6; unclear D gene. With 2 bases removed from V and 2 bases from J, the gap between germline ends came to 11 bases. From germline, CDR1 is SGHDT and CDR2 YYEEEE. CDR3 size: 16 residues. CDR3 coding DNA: TGTGCCAGCAGCTTTCGGGGTTACGCCTATAATTCACCCCTCCACTTT. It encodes CASSFRGYAYNSPLHF.

The chain's CDR3 is CASRKRGSYEQYF. CDR3 sequence (DNA): TGTGCCAGCAGAAAAAGGGGTTCTTACGAGCAGTACTTC. V and J are TRBV28 and TRBJ2-7; a weak D match, TRBD1 (5 bases). The CDR3 loop spans 13 amino acids. The V gene lost 6 bases and the J gene lost 4 bases, with 13 bases spanning the gap. CDR1 and CDR2 (germline): MDHEN, SYDVKM.

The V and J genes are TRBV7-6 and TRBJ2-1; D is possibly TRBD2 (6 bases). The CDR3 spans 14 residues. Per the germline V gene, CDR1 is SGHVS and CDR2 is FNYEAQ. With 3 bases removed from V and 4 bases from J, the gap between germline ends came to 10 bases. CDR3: CASSLSSGYNEQFF. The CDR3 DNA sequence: TGTGCCAGCAGCTTGAGTAGCGGATACAATGAGCAGTTCTTC. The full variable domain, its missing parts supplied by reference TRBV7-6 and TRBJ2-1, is GAGVSQSPRYKVTKRGQDVALRCDPISGHVSLYWYRQALGQGPEFLTYFNYEAQQDKSGLPNDRFSAERPEGSISTLTIQRTEQRDSAMYRCASSLSSGYNEQFFGPGTRLTVL.

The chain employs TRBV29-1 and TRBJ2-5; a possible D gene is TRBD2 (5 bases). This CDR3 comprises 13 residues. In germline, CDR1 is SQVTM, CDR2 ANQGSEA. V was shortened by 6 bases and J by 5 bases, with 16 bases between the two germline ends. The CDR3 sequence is CSVPTEEVETQYF. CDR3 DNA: TGCAGCGTGCCGACGGAGGAGGTCGAGACCCAGTACTTC. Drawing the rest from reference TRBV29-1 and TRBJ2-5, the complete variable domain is SAVISQKPSRDICQRGTSLTIQCQVDSQVTMMFWYRQQPGQSLTLIATANQGSEATYESGFVIDKFPISRPNLTFSTLTVSNMSPEDSSIYLCSVPTEEVETQYFGPGTRLLVL.

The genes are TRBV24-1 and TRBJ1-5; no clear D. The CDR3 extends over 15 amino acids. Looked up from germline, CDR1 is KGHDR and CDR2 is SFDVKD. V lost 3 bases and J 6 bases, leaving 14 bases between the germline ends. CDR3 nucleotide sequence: TGTGCCACCAGTGATGGAGTCGGCGGTAGTCAGCCCCAGCATTTT. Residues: CATSDGVGGSQPQHF.

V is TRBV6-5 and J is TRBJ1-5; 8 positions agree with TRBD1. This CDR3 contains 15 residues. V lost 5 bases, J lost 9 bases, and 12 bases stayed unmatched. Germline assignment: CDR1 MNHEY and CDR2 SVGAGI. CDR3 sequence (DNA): TGTGCCAGCAGTCTACCCCGACAGGGGAACACGCCCCAGCATTTT. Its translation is CASSLPRQGNTPQHF.

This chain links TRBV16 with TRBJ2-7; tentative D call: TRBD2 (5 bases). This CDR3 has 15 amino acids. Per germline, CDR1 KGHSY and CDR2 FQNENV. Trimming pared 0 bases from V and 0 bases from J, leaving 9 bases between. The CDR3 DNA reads TGTGCCAGCAGCCAATCGGGTGGGAGCTCCTACGAGCAGTACTTC. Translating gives CASSQSGGSSYEQYF.

The CDR3 sequence is CASSPRGHDTEAFF. The CDR3 DNA follows: TGTGCCAGCTCACCAAGGGGGCACGACACTGAAGCTTTCTTT. The genes are TRBV18 and TRBJ1-1, with 7 bases aligning to TRBD1. Trimming took 2 bases from V and 3 from J; bases not matched to a gene: 3. From germline, CDR1 is KGHSH and CDR2 LQKENI. The length of the CDR3 is 14 residues.

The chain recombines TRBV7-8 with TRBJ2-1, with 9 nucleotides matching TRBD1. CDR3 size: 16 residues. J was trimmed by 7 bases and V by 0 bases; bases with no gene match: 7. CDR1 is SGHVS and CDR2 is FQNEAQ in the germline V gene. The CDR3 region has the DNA TGTGCCAGCAGCTTAGCGGCCGGGACAGGGATAAATGAGCAGTTCTTC. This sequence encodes CASSLAAGTGINEQFF.

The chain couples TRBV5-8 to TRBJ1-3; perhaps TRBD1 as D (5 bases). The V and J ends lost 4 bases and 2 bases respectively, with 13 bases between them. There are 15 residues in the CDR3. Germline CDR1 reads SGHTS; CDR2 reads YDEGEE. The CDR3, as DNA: TGTGCCAGCAGCCCCGGCTGGGGGGCTGGAAACACCATATATTTT. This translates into CASSPGWGAGNTIYF.

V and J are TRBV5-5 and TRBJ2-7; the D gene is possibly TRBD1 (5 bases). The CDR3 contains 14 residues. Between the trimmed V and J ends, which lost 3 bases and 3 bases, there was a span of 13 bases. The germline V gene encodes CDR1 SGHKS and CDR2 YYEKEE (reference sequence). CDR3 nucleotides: TGTGCCAGCAGCTACCGCCAGGGTGGCTACGAGCAGTACTTC. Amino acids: CASSYRQGGYEQYF.

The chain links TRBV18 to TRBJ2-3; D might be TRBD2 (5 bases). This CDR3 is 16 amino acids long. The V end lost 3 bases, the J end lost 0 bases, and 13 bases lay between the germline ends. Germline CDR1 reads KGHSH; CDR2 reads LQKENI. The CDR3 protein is CASSPPPGLSTDTQYF. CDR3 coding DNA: TGTGCCAGCTCACCTCCCCCCGGACTTAGCACAGATACGCAGTATTTT.

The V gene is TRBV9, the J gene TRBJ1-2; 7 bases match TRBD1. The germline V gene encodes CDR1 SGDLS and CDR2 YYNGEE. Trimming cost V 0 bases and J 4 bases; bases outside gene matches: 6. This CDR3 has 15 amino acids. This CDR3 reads CASSVGDRLFYGYTF. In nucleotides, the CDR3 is TGTGCCAGCAGCGTAGGGGACAGACTATTCTATGGCTACACCTTC.

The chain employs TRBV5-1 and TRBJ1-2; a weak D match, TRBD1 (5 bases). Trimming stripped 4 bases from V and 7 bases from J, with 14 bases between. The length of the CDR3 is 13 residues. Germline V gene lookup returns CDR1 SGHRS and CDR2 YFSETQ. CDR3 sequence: CASSTQQEGGYTF. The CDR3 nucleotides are TGCGCCAGCAGCACACAACAGGAGGGTGGCTACACCTTC.

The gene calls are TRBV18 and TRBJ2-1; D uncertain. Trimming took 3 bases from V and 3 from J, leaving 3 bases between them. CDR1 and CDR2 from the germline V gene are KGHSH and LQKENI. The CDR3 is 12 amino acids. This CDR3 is CASSPNYNEQFF. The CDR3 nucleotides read TGTGCCAGCTCACCCAACTACAATGAGCAGTTCTTC.

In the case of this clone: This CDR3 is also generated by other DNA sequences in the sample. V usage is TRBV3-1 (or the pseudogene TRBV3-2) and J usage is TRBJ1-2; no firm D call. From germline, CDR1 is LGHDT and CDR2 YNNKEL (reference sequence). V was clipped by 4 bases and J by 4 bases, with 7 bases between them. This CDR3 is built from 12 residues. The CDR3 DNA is TGTGCCAGCAGCCCGAGCGGCTATGGCTACACCTTC. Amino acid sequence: CASSPSGYGYTF.

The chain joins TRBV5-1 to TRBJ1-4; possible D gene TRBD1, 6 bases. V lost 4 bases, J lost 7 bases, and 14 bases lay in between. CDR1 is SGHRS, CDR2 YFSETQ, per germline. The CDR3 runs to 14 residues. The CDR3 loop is CASSPGGASEKLFF. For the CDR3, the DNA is TGCGCCAGCAGCCCGGGGGGGGCCAGTGAAAAACTGTTTTTT.

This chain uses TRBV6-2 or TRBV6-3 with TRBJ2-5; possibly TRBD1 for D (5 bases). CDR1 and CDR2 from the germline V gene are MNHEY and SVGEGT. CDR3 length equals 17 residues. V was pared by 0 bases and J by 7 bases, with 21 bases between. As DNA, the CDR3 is TGTGCCAGCAGTTACTCCTTGGACACCTTTGTCTTGCGGACCCAGTACTTC. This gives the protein CASSYSLDTFVLRTQYF.

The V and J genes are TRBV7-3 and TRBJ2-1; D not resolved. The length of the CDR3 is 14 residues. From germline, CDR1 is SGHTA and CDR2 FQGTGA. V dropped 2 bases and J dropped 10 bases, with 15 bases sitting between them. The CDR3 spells CASSLGGTAREQFF. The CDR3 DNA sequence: TGTGCCAGCAGCTTAGGTGGCACCGCGCGGGAGCAGTTCTTC.

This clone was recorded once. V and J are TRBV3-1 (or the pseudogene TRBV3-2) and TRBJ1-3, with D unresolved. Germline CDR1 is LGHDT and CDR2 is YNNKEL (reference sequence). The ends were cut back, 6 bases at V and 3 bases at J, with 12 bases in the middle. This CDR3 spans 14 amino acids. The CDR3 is CASSSVGSGNTIYF. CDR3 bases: TGTGCCAGCAGTTCAGTAGGGAGTGGAAACACCATATATTTT.

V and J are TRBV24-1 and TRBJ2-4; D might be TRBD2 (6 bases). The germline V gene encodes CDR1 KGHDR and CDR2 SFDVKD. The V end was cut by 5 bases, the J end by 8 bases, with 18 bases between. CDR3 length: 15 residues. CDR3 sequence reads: CATSGGVGWSDIQYF. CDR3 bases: TGTGCCACCAGTGGGGGGGTCGGGTGGTCGGACATTCAGTACTTC.

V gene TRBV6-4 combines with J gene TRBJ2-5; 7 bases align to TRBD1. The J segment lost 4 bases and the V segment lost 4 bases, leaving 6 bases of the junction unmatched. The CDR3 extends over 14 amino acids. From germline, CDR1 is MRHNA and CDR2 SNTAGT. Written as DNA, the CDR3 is TGTGCCAGCAGTGGGGACAGCTGGGGAGAGACCCAGTACTTC. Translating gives CASSGDSWGETQYF.

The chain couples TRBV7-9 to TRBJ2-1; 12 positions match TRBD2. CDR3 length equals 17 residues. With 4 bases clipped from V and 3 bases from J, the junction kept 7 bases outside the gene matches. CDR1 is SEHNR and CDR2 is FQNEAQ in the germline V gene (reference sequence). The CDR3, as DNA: TGTGCCAGCAGCTCATTACTAGCGGGAGGACACTACAATGAGCAGTTCTTC. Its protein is CASSSLLAGGHYNEQFF.

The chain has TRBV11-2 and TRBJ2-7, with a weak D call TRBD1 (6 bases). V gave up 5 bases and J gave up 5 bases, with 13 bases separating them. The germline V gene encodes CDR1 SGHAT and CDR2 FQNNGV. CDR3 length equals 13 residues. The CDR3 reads CASSENRVDEQYF. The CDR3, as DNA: TGTGCCAGCAGCGAAAACAGGGTCGACGAGCAGTACTTC.

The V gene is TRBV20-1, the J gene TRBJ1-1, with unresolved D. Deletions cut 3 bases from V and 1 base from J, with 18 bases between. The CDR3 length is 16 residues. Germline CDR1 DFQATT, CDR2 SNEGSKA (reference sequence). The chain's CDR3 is CSASGQVVGKNTEAFF. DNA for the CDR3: TGCAGTGCTAGTGGTCAGGTTGTGGGTAAGAACACTGAAGCTTTCTTT.

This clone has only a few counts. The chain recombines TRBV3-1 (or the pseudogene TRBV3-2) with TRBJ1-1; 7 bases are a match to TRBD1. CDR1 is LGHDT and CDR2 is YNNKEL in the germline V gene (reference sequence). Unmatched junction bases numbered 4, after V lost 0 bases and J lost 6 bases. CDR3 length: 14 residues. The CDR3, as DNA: TGTGCCAGCAGCCAAGATACAGGGGTTGCTGAAGCTTTCTTT. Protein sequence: CASSQDTGVAEAFF.

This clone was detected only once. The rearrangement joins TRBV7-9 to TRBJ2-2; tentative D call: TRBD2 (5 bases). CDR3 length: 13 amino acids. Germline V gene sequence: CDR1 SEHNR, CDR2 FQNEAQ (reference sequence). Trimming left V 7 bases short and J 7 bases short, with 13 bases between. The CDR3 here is CASNPAVGGELFF. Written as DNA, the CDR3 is TGTGCCAGCAACCCAGCGGTTGGCGGGGAGCTGTTTTTT.

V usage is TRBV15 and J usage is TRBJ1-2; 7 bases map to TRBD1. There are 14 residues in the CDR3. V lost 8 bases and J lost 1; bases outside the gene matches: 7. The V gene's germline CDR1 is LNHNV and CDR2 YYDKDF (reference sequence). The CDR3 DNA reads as TGTGCCACCTCTAGACAGGGCCGTAACTATGGCTACACCTTC. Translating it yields CATSRQGRNYGYTF.

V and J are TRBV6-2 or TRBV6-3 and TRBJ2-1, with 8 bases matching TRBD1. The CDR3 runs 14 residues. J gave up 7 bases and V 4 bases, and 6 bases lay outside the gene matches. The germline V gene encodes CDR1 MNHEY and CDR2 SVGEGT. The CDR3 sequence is CASSLDREVNEQFF. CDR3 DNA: TGTGCCAGCAGTTTGGACAGGGAGGTTAATGAGCAGTTCTTC.